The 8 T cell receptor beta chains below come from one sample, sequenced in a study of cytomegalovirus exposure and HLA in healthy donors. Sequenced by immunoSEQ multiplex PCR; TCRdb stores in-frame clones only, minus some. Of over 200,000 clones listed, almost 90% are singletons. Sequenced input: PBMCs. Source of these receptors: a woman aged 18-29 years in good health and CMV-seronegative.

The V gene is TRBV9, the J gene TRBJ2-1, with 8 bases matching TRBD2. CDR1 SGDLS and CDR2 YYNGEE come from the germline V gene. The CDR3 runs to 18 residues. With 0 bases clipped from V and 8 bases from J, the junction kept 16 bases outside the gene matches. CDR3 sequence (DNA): TGTGCCAGCAGCGTAGCTACCATGGCTCCGGGACTAGACCATGAGCAGTTCTTC. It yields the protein CASSVATMAPGLDHEQFF.

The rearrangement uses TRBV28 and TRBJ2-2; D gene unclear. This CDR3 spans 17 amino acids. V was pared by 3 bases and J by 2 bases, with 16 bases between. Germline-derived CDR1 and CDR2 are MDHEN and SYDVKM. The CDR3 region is CASSFLNRVPNTGELFF. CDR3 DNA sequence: TGTGCCAGCAGTTTCCTCAATCGAGTCCCTAACACCGGGGAGCTGTTTTTT.

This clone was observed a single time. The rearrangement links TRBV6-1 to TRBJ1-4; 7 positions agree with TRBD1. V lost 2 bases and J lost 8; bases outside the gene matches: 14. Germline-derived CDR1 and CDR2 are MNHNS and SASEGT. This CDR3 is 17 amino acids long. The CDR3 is CASSERGKGARLEKLFF. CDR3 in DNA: TGTGCCAGCAGTGAACGGGGAAAGGGGGCGCGTCTGGAAAAACTGTTTTTT.

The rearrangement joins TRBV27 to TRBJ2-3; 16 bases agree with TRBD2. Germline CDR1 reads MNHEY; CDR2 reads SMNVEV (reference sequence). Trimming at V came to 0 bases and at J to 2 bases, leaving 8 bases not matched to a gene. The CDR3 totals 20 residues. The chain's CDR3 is CASSLSGLAGGSVNTDTQYF. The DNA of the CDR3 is TGTGCCAGCAGTTTATCGGGACTAGCGGGAGGGTCGGTTAACACAGATACGCAGTATTTT.

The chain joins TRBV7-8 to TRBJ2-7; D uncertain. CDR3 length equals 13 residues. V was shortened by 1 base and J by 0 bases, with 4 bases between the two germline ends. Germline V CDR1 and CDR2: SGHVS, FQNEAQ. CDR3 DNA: TGTGCCAGCAGCTTAGACTACTCCTACGAGCAGTACTTC. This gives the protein CASSLDYSYEQYF.

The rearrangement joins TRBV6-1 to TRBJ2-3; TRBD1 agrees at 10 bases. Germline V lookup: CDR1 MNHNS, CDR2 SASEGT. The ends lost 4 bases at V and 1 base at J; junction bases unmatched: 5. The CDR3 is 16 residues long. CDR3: CASSGETGGRTDTQYF. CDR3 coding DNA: TGTGCCAGCAGTGGGGAGACAGGGGGCCGCACAGATACGCAGTATTTT.

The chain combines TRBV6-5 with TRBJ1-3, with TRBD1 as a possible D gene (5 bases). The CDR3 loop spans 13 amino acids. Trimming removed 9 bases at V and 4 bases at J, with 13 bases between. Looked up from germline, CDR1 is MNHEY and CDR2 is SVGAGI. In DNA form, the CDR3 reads TGTGCCAGTAAAGGGGCGGGAGGAAACACCATATATTTT. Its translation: CASKGAGGNTIYF.

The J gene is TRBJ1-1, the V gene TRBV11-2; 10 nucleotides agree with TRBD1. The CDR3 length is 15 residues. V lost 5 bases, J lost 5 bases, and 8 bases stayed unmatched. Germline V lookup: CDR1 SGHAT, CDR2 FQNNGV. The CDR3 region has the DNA TGTGCCAGCAGCGCCGGACAGGGGGAGGAGACTGAAGCTTTCTTT. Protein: CASSAGQGEETEAFF.